The rows below give T cell receptor beta chains drawn from one sample of a study of cytomegalovirus exposure and HLA in healthy donors. Using immunoSEQ multiplex PCR, the repertoire was profiled, and TCRdb retains in-frame clones only, with some absent. The table shows around 150,000 clones, with 68% occurring only once. Sequenced: PBMCs. Every receptor here comes from a man aged 25 to 45 in good health and CMV-seropositive. Each CDR3 is given without its conserved first and last residue.

J gene	V gene	CDR3 protein
TRBJ2-3	TRBV5-4	ASSLGTSGSTDTQY
TRBJ2-2	TRBV7-6	ASSPRQGDGELF
TRBJ2-1	TRBV19	ASSRLAPYNEQF
TRBJ1-3	TRBV6-6	ASSYLTAGNTIY
TRBJ1-1	TRBV4-1	ASSLSGTGAF
TRBJ2-7	TRBV6-4	ASGGGRYGYRSYEQY
TRBJ1-5	TRBV6-1	ASSEALPEPLSNQPQH
TRBJ2-7	TRBV28	ASSLGGDSYEQY
TRBJ2-7	TRBV28	ASSPGQGTYEQY
TRBJ1-3	TRBV15	ATSRESLGNTIY
TRBJ2-7	TRBV5-4	ASSSTTSGVYEQY
TRBJ2-3	TRBV6-1	ASRGQPGDTQY
TRBJ1-5	TRBV28	ASSGGVQPQH
TRBJ1-5	TRBV6-1	ASSEQGAHYYSNQPQH
TRBJ2-3	TRBV27	ASSLGLGTDTQY
TRBJ2-4	TRBV28	ASTTGIKNIQY
TRBJ2-3	TRBV5-1	ASSLIAGSTDTQY
TRBJ1-1	TRBV5-1	ASSPSSGWTEAF
TRBJ2-1	TRBV10-1	ASSESRPEPPGNEQF
TRBJ2-7	TRBV10-2	ASTEGVSYEQY
TRBJ2-7	TRBV6-5	ASSYSGRNYEQY
TRBJ1-4	TRBV19	ASSSGQGGTATNEKLF
TRBJ2-6	TRBV27	ASTLQPSGANVLT
TRBJ2-7	TRBV5-1	ASSFSWRESYEQY
TRBJ2-1	TRBV4-1	ASSQVVTGRYNEQF
TRBJ2-7	TRBV30	AWSLGGRAYEQY
TRBJ2-3	TRBV23-1	ASSQLYSGHSTDTQY
TRBJ2-5	TRBV10-3	AISERAGGEETQY
TRBJ1-2	TRBV9	ASSAQGP
TRBJ2-3	TRBV7-2	ASRLAGSTDTQY
TRBJ1-2	TRBV6-1	ASSGPGTAYYGYT
TRBJ1-5	TRBV27	ASSITGQGSQPQH
.	TRBV18	ASSQGVNYEQY
TRBJ2-1	TRBV2	ASGRNEQF
TRBJ2-1	TRBV7-9	ASSRTVNEQF
TRBJ2-5	TRBV7-3	ASSRGQAETQY
TRBJ2-6	TRBV9	ASSAGYGPGANVLT
TRBJ2-7	TRBV6-5	ASRSGTDTYEQY
TRBJ2-7	TRBV7-2	ASSFLAGSSYEQY
TRBJ2-1	TRBV19	ASSIEGVAPQF
TRBJ2-7	TRBV6-1	ASRPGQLNEQY
TRBJ2-7	TRBV27	ASSLSDSQSSYEQY
TRBJ1-1	TRBV28	ASSVQGPEAF
TRBJ1-2	TRBV5-1	ASSLMGQGFEVISYT
TRBJ2-1	TRBV7-3	ASSFGTYNEQF
TRBJ1-1	TRBV29-1	SPGLPKVNTEAF
TRBJ1-3	TRBV30	AWSVAGDGNTIY
TRBJ1-6	TRBV27	ASSFGQGNSPLH
TRBJ2-7	TRBV7-2	ASSLGGGPNEQY
TRBJ2-1	TRBV27	ASSPIVDNEQF
TRBJ2-3	TRBV9	ASSASGSGADTQY
TRBJ1-1	TRBV5-1	ASSSRRQTRMNTEAF
TRBJ1-4	TRBV27	ASRSSGGHNEKLF
TRBJ2-7	TRBV6-1	ASKPGRQALYEQY
TRBJ2-7	TRBV6-5	ASSYSRQVTYEQY
TRBJ2-7	TRBV6-5	ASSYSLLAGAYEQY
TRBJ2-7	TRBV27	ASSLSRTSYEQY
TRBJ2-5	TRBV6-5	ASSSGLAYQETQY
TRBJ2-5	TRBV6-7	ASSYSPARAVKETQY